One and the same sample provided the 8 T cell receptor beta chains below, sequenced in a study of neurological immune-mediated disorders. TCRdb processed the 5' RACE reads anew with MiXCR; each CDR3 protein has one entry. The repertoire consists of more than 45,000 distinct CDR3 sequences, with 3.6% occurring once and the leading ten covering approximately 1.6%. Sequencing was done on a sample of PBMCs. The source of these receptors is a man in his thirties or forties with multiple sclerosis.

This clonotype was picked up a small number of times. This chain uses TRBV5-6 with TRBJ2-5; 10 bases fit TRBD1. Germline V gene data show CDR1 as SGHDT and CDR2 as YYEEEE. The junction had 9 bases not matched to a gene; V was cut back by 3 bases and J by 4 bases. The CDR3 is 16 residues long. The DNA of the CDR3 is TGTGCCAGCAGCTGGGGGACAGGGGAGCTGGGAGAGACCCAGTACTTC. This encodes CASSWGTGELGETQYF.

The table lists this clonotype with many counts. This chain links TRBV27 with TRBJ2-2; either TRBD1 or TRBD2 may supply D (8 bases each). This CDR3 is 19 amino acids long. V was shortened by 11 bases and J by 2 bases, with 30 bases between the two germline ends. Germline loops: CDR1 MNHEY, CDR2 SMNVEV (reference sequence). Written as DNA, the CDR3 is TGTGCCTCACTCTCGTCGGGAGGGGGCCAGGGGGCTAACACCGGGGAGCTGTTTTTT. It codes for CASLSSGGGQGANTGELFF.

This clonotype was detected many times. The chain uses TRBV28 and TRBJ2-1; TRBD2 agrees at 7 bases. After removal of 3 bases from V and 1 base from J, the junction contained 12 bases not matched to a gene. Germline CDR1 MDHEN, CDR2 SYDVKM. The CDR3 consists of 18 residues. The CDR3 DNA reads as TGTGCCAGCAGTTTTTCGTGGGGCGGGGGAGATTCCTACAATGAGCAGTTCTTC. It specifies CASSFSWGGGDSYNEQFF.

This clonotype was counted only a few times. The chain recombines TRBV10-3 with TRBJ2-1; tentatively, D is TRBD2 (5 bases). Germline V lookup: CDR1 ENHRY, CDR2 SYGVKD. CDR3 length: 13 residues. V lost 7 bases, J lost 5 bases, and 12 bases lay in between. The CDR3 loop reads CAINLPGNNEQFF. CDR3 coding DNA: TGTGCCATCAATCTGCCGGGGAACAATGAGCAGTTCTTC.

This clonotype showed up many times. The chain has TRBV3-1 and TRBJ2-1; 9 positions agree with TRBD2. The CDR3 contains 16 residues. Germline assignment: CDR1 LGHDT and CDR2 YNNKEL (reference sequence). Trimming removed 0 bases from V and 8 bases from J; junction bases left unmatched: 8. The CDR3 DNA reads TGTGCCAGCAGCCAAGAGGATAGCGGGGGCGGGGATGAGCAGTTCTTC. Protein: CASSQEDSGGGDEQFF.

This clonotype has a count of ten or more. The V gene is TRBV20-1, the J gene TRBJ1-4; no definite D call. Per germline, CDR1 DFQATT and CDR2 SNEGSKA (reference sequence). This CDR3 has 14 amino acids. V lost 5 bases to trimming and J lost 8 bases, with 18 bases between them. The chain's CDR3 is CSAELNGEWEKLFF. The CDR3 nucleotides read TGCAGTGCTGAACTGAACGGAGAATGGGAAAAACTGTTTTTT.

The table lists this clonotype with many counts. The V and J genes are TRBV20-1 and TRBJ2-7; D gene uncertain. This CDR3 contains 11 residues. CDR1 is DFQATT and CDR2 is SNEGSKA in the germline V gene (reference sequence). V was shortened by 5 bases and J by 5 bases, with 10 bases between the two germline ends. CDR3: CSAAQLDEQYF. The CDR3 nucleotides are TGCAGTGCTGCACAGCTCGACGAGCAGTACTTC.

The table lists this clonotype with many counts. V is TRBV20-1 and J is TRBJ1-3; TRBD1 agrees at 8 bases. The CDR3 spans 13 residues. CDR1 is DFQATT, CDR2 SNEGSKA, per germline (reference sequence). Trimming removed 3 bases from V and 2 bases from J; junction bases left unmatched: 0. The CDR3 coding sequence is TGCAGTGCTAGGACAGGGGCTGGAAACACCATATATTTT. Translation gives CSARTGAGNTIYF.